What follows is one T cell receptor (beta chain) and its context. Measured with immunoSEQ multiplex PCR; TCRdb has only the in-frame clones, and not every one. The sample lists 70,000 to 85,000 clones, approximately 90% occurring once. This record belongs to a study of OX40 agonist ivuxolimab in advanced cancers. Sequenced here: CD4+ or CD8+ T cells sorted from blood, sampled in a trial of the OX40 agonist ivuxolimab. This clonotype was obtained from an adult with an advanced solid tumor such as melanoma, head and neck, liver or kidney cancer.

The CDR3 nucleotides are TGTGCCAGTAGTTCCTGGACAGGGAACATTCAGTACTTC. The encoded protein is CASSSWTGNIQYF. The J gene is TRBJ2-4, the V gene TRBV19, with TRBD1 identical over 8 bases. The V and J ends lost 5 bases and 7 bases, in that order; junction bases with no gene match: 4. Germline CDR1 reads LNHDA; CDR2 reads SQIVND (reference sequence). The length of the CDR3 is 13 residues.